This TCR beta chain was observed in a study of early T cells in non-severe SARS-CoV-2 infection. Germline trimming cut 6 bases from V and 5 bases from J; bases unmatched to any gene: 10. CDR1 and CDR2 from the germline V gene are SQVTM and ANQGSEA. The CDR3 has 14 amino acids. In this sample, this clonotype turned up a few times. Individually, cDNA molecules had unique molecular identifiers attached to them. TCRdb itself ran the 5' RACE reads through MiXCR, one entry per CDR3 protein. The table shows about 110,000 distinct CDR3 sequences, with roughly an eighth occurring only once. The sequenced material came from whole blood. This chain connects TRBV29-1 to TRBJ2-5; the match to TRBD1 covers 9 bases. This receptor was identified in an adult who was a healthcare worker with PCR-confirmed SARS-CoV-2 infection or an uninfected control (not recorded which). CDR3: CSVPTGGVEETQYF. In nucleotides, the CDR3 is TGCAGCGTCCCCACAGGGGGCGTTGAGGAGACCCAGTACTTC.